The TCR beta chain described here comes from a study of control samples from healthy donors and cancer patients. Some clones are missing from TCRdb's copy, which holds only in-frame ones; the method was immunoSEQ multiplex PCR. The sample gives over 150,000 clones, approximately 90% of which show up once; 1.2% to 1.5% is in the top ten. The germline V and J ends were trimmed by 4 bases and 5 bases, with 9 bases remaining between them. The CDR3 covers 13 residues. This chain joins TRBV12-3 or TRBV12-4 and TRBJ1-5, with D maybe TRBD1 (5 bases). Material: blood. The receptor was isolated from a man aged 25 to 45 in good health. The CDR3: CASSWTPYQPQHF. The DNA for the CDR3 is TGTGCCAGCAGTTGGACACCTTATCAGCCCCAGCATTTT.